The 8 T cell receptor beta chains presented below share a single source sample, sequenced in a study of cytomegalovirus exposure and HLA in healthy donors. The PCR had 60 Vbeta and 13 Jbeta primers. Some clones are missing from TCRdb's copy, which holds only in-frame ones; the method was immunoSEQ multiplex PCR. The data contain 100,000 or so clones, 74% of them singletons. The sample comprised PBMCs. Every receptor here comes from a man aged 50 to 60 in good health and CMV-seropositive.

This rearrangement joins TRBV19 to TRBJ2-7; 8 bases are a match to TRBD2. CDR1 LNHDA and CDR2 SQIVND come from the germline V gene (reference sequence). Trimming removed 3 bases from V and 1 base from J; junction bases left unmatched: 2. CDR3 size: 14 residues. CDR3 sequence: CASSIVAGSYEQYF. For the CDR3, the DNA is TGTGCCAGTAGTATTGTAGCGGGATCCTACGAGCAGTACTTC.

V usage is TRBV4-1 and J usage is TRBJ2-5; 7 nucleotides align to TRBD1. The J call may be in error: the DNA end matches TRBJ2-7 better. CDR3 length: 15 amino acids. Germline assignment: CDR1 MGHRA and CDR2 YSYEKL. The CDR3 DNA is TGCGCCAGCAGCCGGGAAGGGACAGCTTCCTACGAGCAGTACTTC. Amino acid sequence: CASSREGTASYEQYF.

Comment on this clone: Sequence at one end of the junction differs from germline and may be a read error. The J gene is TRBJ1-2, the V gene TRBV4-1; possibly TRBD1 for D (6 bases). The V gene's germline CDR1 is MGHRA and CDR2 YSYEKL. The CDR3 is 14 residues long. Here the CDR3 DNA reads TGCACCAGCAGCCAAGAAGCACAGGGTCATGGCTACACCTTC. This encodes CTSSQEAQGHGYTF.

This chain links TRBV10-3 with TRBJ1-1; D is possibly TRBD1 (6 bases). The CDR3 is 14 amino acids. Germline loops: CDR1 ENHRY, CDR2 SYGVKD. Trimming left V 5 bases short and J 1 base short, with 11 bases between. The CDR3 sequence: CAISTGTQNTEAFF. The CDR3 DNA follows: TGTGCCATCAGTACCGGGACACAGAACACTGAAGCTTTCTTT.

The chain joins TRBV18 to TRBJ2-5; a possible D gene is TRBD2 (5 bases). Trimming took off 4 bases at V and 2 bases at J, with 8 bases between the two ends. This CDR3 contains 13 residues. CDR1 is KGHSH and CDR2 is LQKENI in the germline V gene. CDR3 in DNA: TGTGCCAGCTCACGAACGGGACAAGAGACCCAGTACTTC. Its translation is CASSRTGQETQYF.

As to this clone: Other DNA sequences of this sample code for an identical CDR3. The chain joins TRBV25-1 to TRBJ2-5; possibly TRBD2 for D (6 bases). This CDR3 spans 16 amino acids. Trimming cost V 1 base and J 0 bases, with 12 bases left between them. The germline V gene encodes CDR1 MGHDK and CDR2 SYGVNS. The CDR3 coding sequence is TGTGCCAGCAGTGAATGGGGCGGGGCCGACCAAGAGACCCAGTACTTC. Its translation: CASSEWGGADQETQYF.

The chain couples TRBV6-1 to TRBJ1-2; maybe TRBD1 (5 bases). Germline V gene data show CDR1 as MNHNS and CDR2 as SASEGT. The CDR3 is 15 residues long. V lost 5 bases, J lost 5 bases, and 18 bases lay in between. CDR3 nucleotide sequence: TGTGCCAGCAGTCACGACCCCCCAGGGAAGTATGGCTACACCTTC. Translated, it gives CASSHDPPGKYGYTF.

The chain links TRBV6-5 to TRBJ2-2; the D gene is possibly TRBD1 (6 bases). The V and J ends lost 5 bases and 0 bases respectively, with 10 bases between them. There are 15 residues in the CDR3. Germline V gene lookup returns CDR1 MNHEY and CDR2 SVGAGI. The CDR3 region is CASSRGTTNTGELFF. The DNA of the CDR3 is TGTGCCAGCAGTAGGGGGACGACGAACACCGGGGAGCTGTTTTTT.